The source of this T cell receptor beta chain is a study of tumor and adjacent non-tumor tissue in lung cancer. As concerns this clonotype: Relative to the germline gene, one junction end is altered; a read error may explain this.

The CDR3 is 15 amino acids. Germline V gene sequence: CDR1 LGHNA, CDR2 YNFKEQ. Three rounds of nested PCR, following a modified ARM-PCR protocol, produced the TCRbeta library. TCRdb reprocessed the multiplex PCR reads via MiXCR and lists one record per CDR3 protein. The sample consists of about 200,000 distinct CDR3 sequences, 71% of them appearing once. RNA was extracted from bulk tissue without any cell sorting. Sample: lung tumor tissue. The chain links TRBV4-2 to TRBJ2-5, with TRBD1 identical over 7 bases. The sequence was collected from a man aged 55 to 70 with non-small cell lung cancer. In DNA form, the CDR3 reads TGTACCAGCAGCCAAGATAGACAGGGTTGGGAGACCCAGTACTTC. This codes for CTSSQDRQGWETQYF.